This passage covers 9 T cell receptor beta chains from one sample sequenced in a study of response to subunit inactivated influenza vaccine. MiXCR, run by TCRdb on the RT-PCR reads, gives a single entry per CDR3 protein. The sample contains 400,000 to 650,000 distinct CDR3 sequences, approximately 7.3% of which appear only once. The material sequenced was PBMCs from blood, taken 23 months after vaccination. Receptors were obtained from a man between 50 and 69 years old who received an inactivated influenza vaccine.

This clonotype occurred many times. The J gene is TRBJ2-1, the V gene TRBV5-1; 11 bases line up with TRBD2. The CDR3 is 15 amino acids. Trimming took 3 bases from V and 5 from J; bases not matched to a gene: 4. Per the germline V gene, CDR1 is SGHRS and CDR2 is YFSETQ. For the CDR3, the DNA is TGCGCCAGCAGCTCCTTAGCGGGAGGGAACAATGAGCAGTTCTTC. This codes for CASSSLAGGNNEQFF.

In this sample, this clonotype turned up a few times. This chain connects TRBV20-1 to TRBJ2-1, with 8 bases lining up with TRBD2. This CDR3 has 15 amino acids. V lost 1 base and J lost 2; bases outside the gene matches: 4. Germline V gene data show CDR1 as DFQATT and CDR2 as SNEGSKA (reference sequence). The CDR3 sequence: CSARVRREAYNEQFF. The CDR3 nucleotides are TGCAGTGCTAGAGTTAGGCGGGAGGCCTACAATGAGCAGTTCTTC.

The chain joins TRBV11-2 to TRBJ1-1; tentative D call: TRBD1 (6 bases). This CDR3 is built from 13 residues. Germline V CDR1 and CDR2: SGHAT, FQNNGV. With 4 bases removed from V and 10 bases from J, the gap between germline ends came to 16 bases. The CDR3 sequence: CASSSNPGVPAFF. Here the CDR3 DNA reads TGTGCCAGCAGCTCGAACCCAGGGGTACCAGCTTTCTTT.

This chain links TRBV6-6 with TRBJ2-1; D is uncertain. The CDR3 consists of 12 residues. V lost 2 bases to trimming and J lost 10 bases, with 9 bases between them. Germline-derived CDR1 and CDR2 are MNHNY and SVGAGI (reference sequence). The CDR3 DNA is TGTGCCAGCAGTTACCAACTGGCCGAGCAGTTCTTC. This sequence encodes CASSYQLAEQFF.

This clonotype was counted ten times or more. V is TRBV4-2 and J is TRBJ1-2; D remains unclear. V lost 1 base to trimming and J lost 8 bases, with 17 bases between them. Germline V gives CDR1 LGHNA, CDR2 YNFKEQ. This CDR3 has 15 residues. The CDR3 is CASSQVAAVVRGYTF. The DNA of the CDR3 is TGTGCCAGCAGCCAAGTGGCGGCTGTCGTTCGGGGCTACACCTTC.

This clonotype was counted ten times or more. The gene calls are TRBV7-2 and TRBJ2-7; TRBD1 might be the D (5 bases). This CDR3 spans 16 amino acids. Germline V gene sequence: CDR1 SGHTA, CDR2 FQGNSA. With 0 bases removed from V and 2 bases from J, the gap between germline ends came to 14 bases. Here the CDR3 reads CASSLAGVKGTYEQYF. The CDR3 nucleotides are TGTGCCAGCAGCTTAGCAGGGGTTAAGGGCACCTACGAGCAGTACTTC.

In this sample, this clonotype turned up many times. The chain joins TRBV20-1 to TRBJ1-5, with 7 bases fitting TRBD1. V trimming: 6 bases; J trimming: 2 bases; junction bases outside the gene matches: 4. Germline CDR1 DFQATT, CDR2 SNEGSKA (reference sequence). This CDR3 has 13 residues. The CDR3 here is CSARTGGNQPQHF. The CDR3, as DNA: TGCAGTGCGCGTACAGGGGGCAATCAGCCCCAGCATTTT.

This clonotype was picked up a small number of times. The rearrangement joins TRBV7-7 to TRBJ2-1, with 8 bases lining up with TRBD2. This CDR3 is 16 amino acids long. The junction had 8 bases not matched to a gene; V was cut back by 5 bases and J by 2 bases. CDR1 and CDR2 from the germline V gene are SSHAT and FNYEAQ (reference sequence). CDR3 protein: CASSLSRGRTYNEQFF. The DNA of the CDR3 is TGTGCCAGCAGCCTGTCGCGCGGGAGGACCTACAATGAGCAGTTCTTC.

In this sample, this clonotype turned up a few times. This chain's CDR3 is CASSLASYLDPGQGHEQFF. The CDR3 coding sequence is TGCGCCAGCAGCTTGGCATCCTATCTTGATCCCGGGCAGGGCCATGAGCAGTTCTTC. V is TRBV5-1 and J is TRBJ2-1, with D tentatively TRBD1 (5 bases). Per the germline V gene, CDR1 is SGHRS and CDR2 is YFSETQ. The V and J ends lost 0 bases and 8 bases respectively, with 27 bases between them. The CDR3 length is 19 residues.